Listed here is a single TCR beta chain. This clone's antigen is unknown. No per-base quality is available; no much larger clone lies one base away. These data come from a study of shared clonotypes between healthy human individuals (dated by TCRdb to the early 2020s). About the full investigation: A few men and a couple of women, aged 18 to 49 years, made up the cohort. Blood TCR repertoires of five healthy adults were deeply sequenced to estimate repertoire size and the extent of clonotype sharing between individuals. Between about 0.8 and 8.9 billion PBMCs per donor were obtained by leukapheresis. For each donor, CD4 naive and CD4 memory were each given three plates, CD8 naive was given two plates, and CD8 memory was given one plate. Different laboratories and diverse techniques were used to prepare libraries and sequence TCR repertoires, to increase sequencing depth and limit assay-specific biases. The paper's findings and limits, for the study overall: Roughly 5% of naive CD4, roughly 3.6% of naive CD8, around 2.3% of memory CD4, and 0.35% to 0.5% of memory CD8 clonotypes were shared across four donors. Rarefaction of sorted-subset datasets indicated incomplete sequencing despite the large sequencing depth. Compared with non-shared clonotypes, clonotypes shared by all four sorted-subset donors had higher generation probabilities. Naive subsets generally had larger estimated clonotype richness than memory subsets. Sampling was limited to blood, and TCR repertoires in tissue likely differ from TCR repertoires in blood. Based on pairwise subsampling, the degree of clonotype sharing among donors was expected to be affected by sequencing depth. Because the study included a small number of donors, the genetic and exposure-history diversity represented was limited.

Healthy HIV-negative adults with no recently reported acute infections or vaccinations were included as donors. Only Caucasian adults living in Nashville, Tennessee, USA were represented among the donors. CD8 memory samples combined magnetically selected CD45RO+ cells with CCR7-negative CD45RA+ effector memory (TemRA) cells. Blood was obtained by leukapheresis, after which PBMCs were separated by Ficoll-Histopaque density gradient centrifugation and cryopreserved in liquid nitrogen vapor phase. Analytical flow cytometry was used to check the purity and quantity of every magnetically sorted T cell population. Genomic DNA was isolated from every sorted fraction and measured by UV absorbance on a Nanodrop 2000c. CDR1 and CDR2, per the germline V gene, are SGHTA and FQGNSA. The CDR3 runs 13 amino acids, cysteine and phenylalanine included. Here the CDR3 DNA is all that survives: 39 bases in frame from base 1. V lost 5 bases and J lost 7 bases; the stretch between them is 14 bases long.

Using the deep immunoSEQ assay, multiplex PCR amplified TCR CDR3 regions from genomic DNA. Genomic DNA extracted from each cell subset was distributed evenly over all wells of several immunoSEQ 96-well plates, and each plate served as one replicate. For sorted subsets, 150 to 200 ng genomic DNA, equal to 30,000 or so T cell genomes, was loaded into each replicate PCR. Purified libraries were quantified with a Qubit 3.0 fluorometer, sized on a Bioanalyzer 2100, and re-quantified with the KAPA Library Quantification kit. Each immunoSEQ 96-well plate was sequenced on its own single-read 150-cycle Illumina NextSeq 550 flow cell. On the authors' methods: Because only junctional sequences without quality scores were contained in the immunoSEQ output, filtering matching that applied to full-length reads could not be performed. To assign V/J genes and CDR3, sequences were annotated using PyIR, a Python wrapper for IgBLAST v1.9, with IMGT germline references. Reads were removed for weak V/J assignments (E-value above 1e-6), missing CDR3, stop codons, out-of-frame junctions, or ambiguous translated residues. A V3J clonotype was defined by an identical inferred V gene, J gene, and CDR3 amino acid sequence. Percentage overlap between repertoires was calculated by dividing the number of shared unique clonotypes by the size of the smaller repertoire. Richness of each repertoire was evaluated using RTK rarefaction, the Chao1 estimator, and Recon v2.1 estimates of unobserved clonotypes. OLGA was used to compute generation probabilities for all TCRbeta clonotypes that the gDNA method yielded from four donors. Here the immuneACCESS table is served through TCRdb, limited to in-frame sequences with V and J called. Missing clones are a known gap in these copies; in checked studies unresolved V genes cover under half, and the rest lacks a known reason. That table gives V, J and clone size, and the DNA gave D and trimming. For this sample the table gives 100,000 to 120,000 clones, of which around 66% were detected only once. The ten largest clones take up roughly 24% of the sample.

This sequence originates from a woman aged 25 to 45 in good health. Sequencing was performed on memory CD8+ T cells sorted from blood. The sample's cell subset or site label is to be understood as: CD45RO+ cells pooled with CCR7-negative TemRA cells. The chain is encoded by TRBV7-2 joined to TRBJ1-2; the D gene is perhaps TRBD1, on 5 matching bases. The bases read TGTGCCAGCAGCACCCAGGGTGGGGTTGGCTACACCTTC. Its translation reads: CASSTQGGVGYTF.